Listed below are T cell receptor beta chains from one sample, sequenced in a study of blood T cell repertoires in COVID-19. Sequenced by immunoSEQ multiplex PCR; TCRdb stores in-frame clones only, minus some. The sample contains 150,000 to 200,000 clones, 85% to 90% of which appear only once. Sequenced sample: peripheral blood. The receptors here all came from a man between 60 and 75 years old with COVID-19, enrolled during active disease. CDR3s include the opening cysteine and the closing phenylalanine or tryptophan. The D gene is left open where the match is weak. Only part of the rows carry a size: once, few, many, or a class if the clone is expanded.

TRBJ1-1,.,.,TRBV7-3,CASSWGDVDTEAFF,TGTGCCAGCAGCTGGGGGGATGTAGACACTGAAGCTTTCTTT
TRBJ2-2,TRBD1,few,TRBV25-1,CASSFPGQGNTGELFF,TGTGCCAGCTCTTTTCCGGGACAGGGGAACACCGGGGAGCTGTTTTTT
TRBJ2-1,.,.,TRBV7-8,CASSSYDFNEQFF,TGTGCCAGCAGCTCCTATGACTTCAATGAGCAGTTCTTC
TRBJ1-4,.,.,TRBV27,CASSLYRGREKLFF,TGTGCCAGCAGTTTATATCGGGGGAGGGAAAAACTGTTTTTT
TRBJ1-1,.,.,TRBV12-3/TRBV12-4,CASSQNRFTEAFF,TGTGCCAGCAGTCAAAACAGATTCACTGAAGCTTTCTTT
TRBJ1-1,.,.,TRBV19,CASSINGGAKTEAFF,TGTGCCAGTAGTATAAATGGGGGCGCGAAAACTGAAGCTTTCTTT
TRBJ1-3,.,.,TRBV5-5,CASILDSYSGNTIYF,TGTGCCAGCATCCTCGACAGCTACTCTGGAAACACCATATATTTT
TRBJ1-4,TRBD1,.,TRBV5-1,CASSRTGATNEKLFF,TGCGCCAGCAGCCGGACAGGAGCAACTAATGAAAAACTGTTTTTT
TRBJ1-2,.,.,TRBV28,CASSLRAEGYTF,TGTGCCAGCAGTCTCAGGGCAGAGGGCTACACCTTC
TRBJ2-3,TRBD2,few,TRBV13,CASSLSGRALKADTQYF,TGTGCCAGCAGCCTTAGCGGGAGGGCCTTAAAGGCAGATACGCAGTATTTT
TRBJ1-2,.,.,TRBV6-2/TRBV6-3,CASSYPGPQGSPTYGYTF,TGTGCCAGCAGTTACCCCGGTCCGCAGGGATCTCCTACCTATGGCTACACCTTC
TRBJ1-5,TRBD1,.,TRBV5-1,CASSPTTGTSNQPQHF,TGCGCCAGCAGCCCGACGACAGGGACGAGCAATCAGCCCCAGCATTTT
TRBJ2-3,TRBD1,.,TRBV28,CAIGTGPTDTQYF,TGTGCAATAGGGACAGGGCCCACAGATACGCAGTATTTT
TRBJ1-4,.,.,TRBV30,CAWSVQSTNEKLFF,TGTGCCTGGAGTGTTCAGTCAACTAATGAAAAACTGTTTTTT
TRBJ1-2,.,.,TRBV12-3/TRBV12-4,CASHREGRYGYTF,TGTGCCAGTCACCGGGAGGGGAGGTATGGCTACACCTTC
TRBJ2-3,.,once,TRBV19,CASKRRDGTDTQYF,TGTGCCAGTAAGCGGAGAGATGGAACAGATACGCAGTATTTT
TRBJ2-1,TRBD2,.,TRBV19,CASSLTSGVYNEQFF,TGTGCCAGTAGTTTGACTAGCGGGGTCTACAATGAGCAGTTCTTC
TRBJ1-5,.,.,TRBV24-1,CATSDRANRADQPQHF,TGTGCCACCAGTGACCGGGCCAACAGGGCCGATCAGCCCCAGCATTTT
TRBJ1-1,TRBD1,once,TRBV2,CASRPQGARGEAFF,TGTGCCAGCAGACCGCAGGGGGCGCGGGGTGAAGCTTTCTTT
TRBJ1-4,.,few,TRBV5-4,CASSTGPEEEKLFF,TGTGCCAGCAGCACTGGACCGGAGGAAGAAAAACTGTTTTTT
TRBJ2-2,.,few,TRBV4-2,CASSQGGVNTGELFF,TGTGCCAGCAGCCAAGGGGGAGTAAACACCGGGGAGCTGTTTTTT
TRBJ2-5,TRBD1,.,TRBV5-1,CASSLGTGGTETQYF,TGCGCCAGCAGCTTAGGGACAGGGGGTACTGAGACCCAGTACTTC
TRBJ2-5,.,.,TRBV4-2,CASSPGLPQETQYF,TGTGCCAGCAGCCCAGGACTGCCCCAAGAGACCCAGTACTTC
TRBJ1-2,.,.,TRBV11-2,CASSLGQGSSGYTF,TGTGCCAGCAGCTTAGGGCAGGGAAGCTCTGGCTACACCTTC
TRBJ1-1,.,.,TRBV5-5,CASSPQHGNTEAFF,TGTGCCAGCAGCCCGCAACATGGGAACACTGAAGCTTTCTTT
TRBJ2-1,.,.,TRBV19,CASSIDLSPSYNEQFF,TGTGCCAGTAGTATAGATCTGAGTCCTTCCTACAATGAGCAGTTCTTC